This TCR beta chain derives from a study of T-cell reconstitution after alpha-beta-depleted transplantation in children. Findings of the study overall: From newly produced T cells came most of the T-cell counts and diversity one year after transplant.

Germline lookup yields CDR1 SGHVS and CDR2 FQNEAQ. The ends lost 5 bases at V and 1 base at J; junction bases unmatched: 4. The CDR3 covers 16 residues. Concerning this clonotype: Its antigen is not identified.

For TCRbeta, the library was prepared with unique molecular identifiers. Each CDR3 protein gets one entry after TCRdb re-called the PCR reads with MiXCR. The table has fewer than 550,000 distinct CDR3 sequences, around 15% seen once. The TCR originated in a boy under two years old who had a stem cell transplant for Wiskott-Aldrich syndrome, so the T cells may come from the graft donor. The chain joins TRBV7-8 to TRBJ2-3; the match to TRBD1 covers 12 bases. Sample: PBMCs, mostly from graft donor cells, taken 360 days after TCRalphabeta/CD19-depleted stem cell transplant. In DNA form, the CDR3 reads TGTGCCAGCAGCGTCGGGACAGGGGGCGGCACAGATACGCAGTATTTT. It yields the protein CASSVGTGGGTDTQYF.